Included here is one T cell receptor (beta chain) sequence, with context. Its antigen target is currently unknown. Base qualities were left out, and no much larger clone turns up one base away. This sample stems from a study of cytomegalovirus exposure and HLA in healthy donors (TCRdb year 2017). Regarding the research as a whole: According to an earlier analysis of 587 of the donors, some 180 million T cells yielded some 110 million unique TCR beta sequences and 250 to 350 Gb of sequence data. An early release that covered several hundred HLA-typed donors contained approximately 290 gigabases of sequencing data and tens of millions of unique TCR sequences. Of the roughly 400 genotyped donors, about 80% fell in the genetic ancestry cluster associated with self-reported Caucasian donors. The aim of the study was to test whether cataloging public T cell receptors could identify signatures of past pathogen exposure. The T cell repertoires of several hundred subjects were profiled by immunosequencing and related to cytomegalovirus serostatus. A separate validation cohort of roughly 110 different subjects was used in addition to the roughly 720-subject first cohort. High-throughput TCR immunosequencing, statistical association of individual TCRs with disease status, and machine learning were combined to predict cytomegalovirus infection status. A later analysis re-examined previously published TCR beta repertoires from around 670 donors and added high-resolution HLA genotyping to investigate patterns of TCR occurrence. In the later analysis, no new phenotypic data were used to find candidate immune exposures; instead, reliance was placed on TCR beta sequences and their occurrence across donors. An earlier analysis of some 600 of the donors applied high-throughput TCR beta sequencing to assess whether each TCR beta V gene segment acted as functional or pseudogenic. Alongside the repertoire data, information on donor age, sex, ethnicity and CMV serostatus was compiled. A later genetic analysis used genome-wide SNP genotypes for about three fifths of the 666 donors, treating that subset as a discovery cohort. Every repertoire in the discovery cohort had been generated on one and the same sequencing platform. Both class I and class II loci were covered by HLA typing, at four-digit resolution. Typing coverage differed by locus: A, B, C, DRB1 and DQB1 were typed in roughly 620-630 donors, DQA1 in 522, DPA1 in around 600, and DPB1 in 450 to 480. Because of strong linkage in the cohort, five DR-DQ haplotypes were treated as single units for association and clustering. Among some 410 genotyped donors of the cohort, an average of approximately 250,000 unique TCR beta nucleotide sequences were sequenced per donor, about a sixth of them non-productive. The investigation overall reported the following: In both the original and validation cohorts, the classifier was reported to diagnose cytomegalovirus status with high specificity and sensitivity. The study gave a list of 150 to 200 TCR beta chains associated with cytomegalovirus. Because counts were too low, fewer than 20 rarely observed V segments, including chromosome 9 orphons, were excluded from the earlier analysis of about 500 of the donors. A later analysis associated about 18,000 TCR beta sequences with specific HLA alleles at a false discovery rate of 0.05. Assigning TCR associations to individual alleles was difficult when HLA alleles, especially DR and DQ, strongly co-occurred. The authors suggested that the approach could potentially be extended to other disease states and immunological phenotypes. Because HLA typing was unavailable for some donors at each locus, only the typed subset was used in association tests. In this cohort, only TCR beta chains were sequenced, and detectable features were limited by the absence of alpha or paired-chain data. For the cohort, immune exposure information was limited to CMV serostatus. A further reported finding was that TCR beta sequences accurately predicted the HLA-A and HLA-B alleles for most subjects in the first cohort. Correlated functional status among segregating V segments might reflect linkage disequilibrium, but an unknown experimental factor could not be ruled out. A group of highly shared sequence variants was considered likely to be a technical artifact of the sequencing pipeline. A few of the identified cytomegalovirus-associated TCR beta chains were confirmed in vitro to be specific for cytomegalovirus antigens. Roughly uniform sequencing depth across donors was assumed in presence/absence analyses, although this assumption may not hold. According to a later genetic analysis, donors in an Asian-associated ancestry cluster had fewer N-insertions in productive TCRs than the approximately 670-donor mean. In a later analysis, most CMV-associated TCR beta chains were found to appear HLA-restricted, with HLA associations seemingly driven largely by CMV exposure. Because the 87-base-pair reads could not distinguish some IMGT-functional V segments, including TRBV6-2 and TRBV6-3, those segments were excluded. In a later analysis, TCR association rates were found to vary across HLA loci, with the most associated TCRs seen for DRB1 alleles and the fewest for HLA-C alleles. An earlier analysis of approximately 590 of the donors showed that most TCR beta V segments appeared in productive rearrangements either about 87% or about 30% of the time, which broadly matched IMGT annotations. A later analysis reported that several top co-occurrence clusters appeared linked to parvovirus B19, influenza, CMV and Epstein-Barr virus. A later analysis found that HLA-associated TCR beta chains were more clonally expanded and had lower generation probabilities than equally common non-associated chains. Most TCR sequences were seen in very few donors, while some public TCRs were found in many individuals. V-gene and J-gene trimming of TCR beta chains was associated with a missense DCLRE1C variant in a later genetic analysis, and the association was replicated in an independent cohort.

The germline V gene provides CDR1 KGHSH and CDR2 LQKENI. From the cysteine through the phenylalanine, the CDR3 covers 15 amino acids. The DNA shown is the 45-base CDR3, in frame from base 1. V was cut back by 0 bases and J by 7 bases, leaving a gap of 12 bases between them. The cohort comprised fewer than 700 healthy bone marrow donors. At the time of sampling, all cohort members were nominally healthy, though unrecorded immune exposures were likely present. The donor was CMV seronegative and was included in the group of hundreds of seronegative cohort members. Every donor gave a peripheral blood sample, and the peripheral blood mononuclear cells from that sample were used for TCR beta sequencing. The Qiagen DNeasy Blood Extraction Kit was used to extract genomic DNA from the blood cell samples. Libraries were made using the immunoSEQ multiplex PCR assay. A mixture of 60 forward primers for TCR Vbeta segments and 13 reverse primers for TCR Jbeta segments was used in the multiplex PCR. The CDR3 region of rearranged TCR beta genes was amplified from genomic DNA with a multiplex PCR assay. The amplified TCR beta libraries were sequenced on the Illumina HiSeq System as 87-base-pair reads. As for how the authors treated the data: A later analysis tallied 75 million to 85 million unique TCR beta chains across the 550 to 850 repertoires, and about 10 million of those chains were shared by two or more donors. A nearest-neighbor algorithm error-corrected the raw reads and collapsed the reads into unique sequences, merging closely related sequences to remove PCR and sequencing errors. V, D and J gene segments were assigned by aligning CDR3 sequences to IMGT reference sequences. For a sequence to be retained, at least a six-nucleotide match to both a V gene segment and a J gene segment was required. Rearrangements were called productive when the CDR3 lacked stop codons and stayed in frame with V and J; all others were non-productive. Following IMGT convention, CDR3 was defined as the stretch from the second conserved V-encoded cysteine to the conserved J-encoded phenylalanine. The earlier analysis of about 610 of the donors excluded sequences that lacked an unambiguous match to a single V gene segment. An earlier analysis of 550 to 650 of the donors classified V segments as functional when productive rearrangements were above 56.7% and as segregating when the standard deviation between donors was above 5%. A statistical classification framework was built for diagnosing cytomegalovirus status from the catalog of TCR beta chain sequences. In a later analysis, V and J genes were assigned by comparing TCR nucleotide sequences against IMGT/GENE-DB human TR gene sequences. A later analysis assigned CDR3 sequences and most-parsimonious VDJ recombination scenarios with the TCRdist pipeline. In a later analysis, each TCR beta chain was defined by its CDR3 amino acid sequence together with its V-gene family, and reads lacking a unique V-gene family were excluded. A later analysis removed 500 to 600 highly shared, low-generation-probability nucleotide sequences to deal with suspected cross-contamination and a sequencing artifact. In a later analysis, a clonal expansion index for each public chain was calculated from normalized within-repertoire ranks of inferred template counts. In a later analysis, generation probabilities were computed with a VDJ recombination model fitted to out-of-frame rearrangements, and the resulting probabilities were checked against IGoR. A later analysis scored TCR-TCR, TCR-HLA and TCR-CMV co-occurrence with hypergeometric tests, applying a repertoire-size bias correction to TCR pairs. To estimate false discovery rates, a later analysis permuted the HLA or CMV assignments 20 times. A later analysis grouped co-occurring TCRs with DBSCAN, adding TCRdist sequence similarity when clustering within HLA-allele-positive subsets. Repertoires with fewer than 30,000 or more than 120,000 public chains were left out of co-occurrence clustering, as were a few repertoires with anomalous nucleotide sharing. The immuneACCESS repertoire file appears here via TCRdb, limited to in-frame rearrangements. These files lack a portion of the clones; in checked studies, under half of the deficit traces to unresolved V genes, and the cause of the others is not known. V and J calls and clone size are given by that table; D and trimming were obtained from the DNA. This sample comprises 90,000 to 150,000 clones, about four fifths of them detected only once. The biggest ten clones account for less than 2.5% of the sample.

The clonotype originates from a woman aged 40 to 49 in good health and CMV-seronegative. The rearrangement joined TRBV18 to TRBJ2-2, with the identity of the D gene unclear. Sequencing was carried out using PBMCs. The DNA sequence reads TGTGCCAGCTCACCACCGAGAACCCTAAGCGGGGAGCTGTTTTTT. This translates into CASSPPRTLSGELFF.